A single T cell receptor (beta chain) is shown here with its context. What it binds is not known. Triplicates of roughly 300,000 cells were sorted from each CD8+ T cell subset. CD45RO-CCR7+CD27+CD95- expression identified naive CD8+ T cells. This entry comes from a study of CXCR3-negative and CXCR3-positive naive CD8 T cells. Study-level results: Naive subsets expressed similar surface CD5; TRB CDR3 features served to infer TCR strength.

Preparation of TRB cDNA libraries relied on 5' RACE carrying UMI labels. TCRdb re-called the 5' RACE reads and gives one entry per CDR3 protein, without DNA. This listing includes 100,000 to 150,000 distinct CDR3 sequences. The CDR3 spans 14 residues. Germline lookup yields CDR1 SSHAT and CDR2 FNYEAQ (reference sequence). The receptor was isolated from a human donor in good health. Some clones in this sample may be carry-over from other donors' samples. This chain connects TRBV7-7 to TRBJ2-5; TCRdb gives TRBD1 as the D gene, but with no DNA this cannot be confirmed. The sample consisted of naive CXCR3- CD8+ T cells from blood. Indicated subset: CD45RO-CCR7+CD27+CD95- naive CD8+ T cells lacking CXCR3 (TNR3-). CDR3 amino acids: CASSVGTDQETQYF.